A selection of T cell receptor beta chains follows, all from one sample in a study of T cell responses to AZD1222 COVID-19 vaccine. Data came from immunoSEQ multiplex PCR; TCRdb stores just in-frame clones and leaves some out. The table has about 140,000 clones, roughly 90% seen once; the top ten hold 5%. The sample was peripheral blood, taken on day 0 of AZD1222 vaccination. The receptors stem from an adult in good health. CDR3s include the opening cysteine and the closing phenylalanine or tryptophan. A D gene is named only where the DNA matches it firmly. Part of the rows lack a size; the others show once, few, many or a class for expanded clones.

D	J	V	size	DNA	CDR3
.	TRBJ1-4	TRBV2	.	TGTGCCAGCAGTTCAGGGTTAACTAATGAAAAACTGTTTTTT	CASSSGLTNEKLFF
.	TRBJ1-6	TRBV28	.	TGTGCCAGCGGGAGGGGAAGGGGCTCCTATAATTCACCCCTCCACTTT	CASGRGRGSYNSPLHF
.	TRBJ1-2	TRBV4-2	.	TGTGCCAGCAGCCTACGGACGTATGGCTACACCTTC	CASSLRTYGYTF
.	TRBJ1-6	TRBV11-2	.	TGTGCCAGCAGCTTAGACGGGTGGGACACCGGGTATAATTCACCCCTCCACTTT	CASSLDGWDTGYNSPLHF
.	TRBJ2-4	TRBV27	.	TGTGCCAGCAGTTTCCCCGGACAATTTCAGTACTTC	CASSFPGQFQYF
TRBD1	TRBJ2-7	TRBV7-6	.	TGTGCCAGCAGCTCACAGTATGGAAGACAGGGCGAGCAGTACTTC	CASSSQYGRQGEQYF
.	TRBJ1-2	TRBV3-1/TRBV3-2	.	TGTGCCAGCAGCCAAGCCGGGGATGGCTACACCTTC	CASSQAGDGYTF
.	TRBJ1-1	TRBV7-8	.	TGTGCCAGCAGCTTAGCGAATGAAGCTTTCTTT	CASSLANEAFF
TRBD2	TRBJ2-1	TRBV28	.	TGTGCCAGCACTCACGGGGGGGGCTCCTACAATGAGCAGTTCTTC	CASTHGGGSYNEQFF
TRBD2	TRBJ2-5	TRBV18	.	TGTGCCAGCTCACCACCCGGGACTAGCGGGACGGGCTGGGAGACCCAGTACTTC	CASSPPGTSGTGWETQYF
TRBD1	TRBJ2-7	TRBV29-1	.	TGCAGCGTTTGGACAGGGGACTCCTACGAGCAGTACTTC	CSVWTGDSYEQYF
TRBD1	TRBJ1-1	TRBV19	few	TGTGCCAGCGGAGGACCTCAGGGGGCTGCTTTCTTT	CASGGPQGAAFF
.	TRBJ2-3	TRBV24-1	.	TGTGCCACCTCATCCGGGACACCTGGCACAGATACGCAGTATTTT	CATSSGTPGTDTQYF
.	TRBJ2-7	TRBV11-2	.	TGTGCCAGCAGCTTAGAAGGCCAGGTCCACGAGCAGTACTTC	CASSLEGQVHEQYF
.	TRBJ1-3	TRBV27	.	TGTGCCAGCAGTTTAATCGGCCCACGGTCCTCTGGAAACACCATATATTTT	CASSLIGPRSSGNTIYF
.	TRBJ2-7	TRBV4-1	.	TGCGCCAGCAGCCTGGGATACGAGCAGTACTTC	CASSLGYEQYF
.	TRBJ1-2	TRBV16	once	TGTGCCAGCAGCCAAACCAGTAACTATGGCTACACCTTC	CASSQTSNYGYTF
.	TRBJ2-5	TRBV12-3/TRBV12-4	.	TGTGCCAGCAGTTTGAGGGAGACCCAGTACTTC	CASSLRETQYF
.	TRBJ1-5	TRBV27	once	TGTGCCAGCAGTCTCACCGGGGTACCCAATCAGCCCCAGCATTTT	CASSLTGVPNQPQHF
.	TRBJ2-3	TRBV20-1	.	TGCAGTGCTAGTCAGGGGGGAGCAGATACGCAGTATTTT	CSASQGGADTQYF
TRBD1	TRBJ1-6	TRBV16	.	TGTGCCAGCAGCCCTTCCACAGGGGCCTCCCTCCCCCTCCACTTT	CASSPSTGASLPLHF
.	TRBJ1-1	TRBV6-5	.	TGTGCCAGCAGTAGCGGGACAAGCATGAACACTGAAGCTTTCTTT	CASSSGTSMNTEAFF
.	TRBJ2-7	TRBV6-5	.	TGTGCCAGCAGTTACGGCGGATTCTACGAGCAGTACTTC	CASSYGGFYEQYF
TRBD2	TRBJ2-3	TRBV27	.	TGTGCCAGCAGTTTATCGCTAGCGGGAATCACAGATACGCAGTATTTT	CASSLSLAGITDTQYF
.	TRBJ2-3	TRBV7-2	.	TGTGCCAGCAGCACCCGTTCTTCCAGCACAGATACGCAGTATTTT	CASSTRSSSTDTQYF
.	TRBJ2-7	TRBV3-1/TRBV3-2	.	TGTGCCAGCAGCCAAGATCGGGGACCGACGTCCTACGAGCAGTACTTC	CASSQDRGPTSYEQYF
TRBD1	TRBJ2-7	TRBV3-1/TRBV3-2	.	TGTGCCAGCAGCCATGGGGGACAGCTTTACGAGCAGTACTTC	CASSHGGQLYEQYF
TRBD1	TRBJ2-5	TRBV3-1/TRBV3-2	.	TGTGCCAGCAGCCTTTCAGGGGGCCAAGAGACCCAGTACTTC	CASSLSGGQETQYF
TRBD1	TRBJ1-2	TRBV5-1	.	TGCGCCAGCAGCTCCGGACAGGGGCTACACTATGGCTACACCTTC	CASSSGQGLHYGYTF
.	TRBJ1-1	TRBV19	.	TGTGCCAGTAGTCCCCCCCAGAGCACTGAAGCTTTCTTT	CASSPPQSTEAFF
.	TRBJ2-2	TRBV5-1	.	TGCGCCAGCAGCTTGGGACAGGGAGGCGGGGAGCTGTTTTTT	CASSLGQGGGELFF
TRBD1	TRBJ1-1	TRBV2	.	TGTGCCAGCATGGTGGGGACAGGGAACACTGAAGCTTTCTTT	CASMVGTGNTEAFF
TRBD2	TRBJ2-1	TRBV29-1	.	TGCAGCGTTGAAGCCCGACTAGCGGGAGGAGGTGAGCAGTTCTTC	CSVEARLAGGGEQFF
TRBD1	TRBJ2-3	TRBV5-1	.	TGCGCCAGCAGCTCAGGGACAGGGGGCTCGGGCACAGATACGCAGTATTTT	CASSSGTGGSGTDTQYF
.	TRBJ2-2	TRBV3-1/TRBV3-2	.	TGTGCCAGCAGCCAAACCGGGGCAAAGAGGACCGGGGAGCTGTTTTTT	CASSQTGAKRTGELFF
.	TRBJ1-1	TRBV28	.	TGTGCCAGCAGTTTAAGGAAGGGGAACACTGAAGCTTTCTTT	CASSLRKGNTEAFF
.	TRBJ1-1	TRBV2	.	TGTGCCAGCAGTGAACATTCCCAGAACACTGAAGCTTTCTTT	CASSEHSQNTEAFF
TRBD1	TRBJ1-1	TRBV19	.	TGTGCCAGTAGCCAAAGACCGGGACAGCTTATGAACACTGAAGCTTTCTTT	CASSQRPGQLMNTEAFF
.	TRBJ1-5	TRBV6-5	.	TGTGCCAGCTCCTCCGTGGGGGGCCCAAATCAGCCCCAGCATTTT	CASSSVGGPNQPQHF
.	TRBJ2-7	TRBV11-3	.	TGTGCCAGCAGCTCCCGGGGGAGTCCCTACGAGCAGTACTTC	CASSSRGSPYEQYF
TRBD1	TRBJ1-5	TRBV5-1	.	TGCGCCAGCAGCGACAGGGGGGATCAGCCCCAGCATTTT	CASSDRGDQPQHF
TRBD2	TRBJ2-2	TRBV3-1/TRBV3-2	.	TGTGCCAGCAGCCAGTCGGGGGGCACCGGGGAGCTGTTTTTT	CASSQSGGTGELFF
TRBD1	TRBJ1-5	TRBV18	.	TGTGCCAGCTCAGTGACAGGGGGTAATCAGCCCCAGCATTTT	CASSVTGGNQPQHF
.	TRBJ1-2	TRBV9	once	TGTGCCAGCAGCGTAGCAGGGAGGGACTATGGCTACACCTTC	CASSVAGRDYGYTF